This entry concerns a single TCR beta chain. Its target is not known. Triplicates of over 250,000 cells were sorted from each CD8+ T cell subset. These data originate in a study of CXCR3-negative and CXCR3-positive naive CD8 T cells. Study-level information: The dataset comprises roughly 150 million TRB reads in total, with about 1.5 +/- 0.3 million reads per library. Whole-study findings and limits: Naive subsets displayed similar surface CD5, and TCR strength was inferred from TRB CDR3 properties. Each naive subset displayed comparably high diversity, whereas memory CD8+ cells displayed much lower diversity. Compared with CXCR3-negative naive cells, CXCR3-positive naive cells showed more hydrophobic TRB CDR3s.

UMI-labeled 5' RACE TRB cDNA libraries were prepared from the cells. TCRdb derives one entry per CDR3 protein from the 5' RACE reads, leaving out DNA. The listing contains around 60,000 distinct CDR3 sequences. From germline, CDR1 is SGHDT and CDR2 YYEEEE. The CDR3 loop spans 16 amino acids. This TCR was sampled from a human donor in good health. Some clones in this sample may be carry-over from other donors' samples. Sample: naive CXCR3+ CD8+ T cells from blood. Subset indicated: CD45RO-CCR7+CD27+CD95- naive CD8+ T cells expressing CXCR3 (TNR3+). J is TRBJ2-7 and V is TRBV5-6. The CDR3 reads CASSLERGTQWYEQYF.